This record concerns one T cell receptor beta chain sequence. This sample is drawn from a study of blood T cell repertoires in COVID-19. About the research overall: From the United States, Italy and Spain came samples of acute and convalescent COVID-19. PBMCs, B-cell-depleted T cells, or T cells provided the cDNA or gDNA that made up the material.

This CDR3 is 17 amino acids long. Deletions cut 0 bases from V and 0 bases from J, with 17 bases between. Germline V lookup: CDR1 GTSNPN, CDR2 SVGIG (reference sequence). Original data processing: Reference gene primer amplification yielded estimated nucleated cell counts. TCRdb's copy holds only in-frame clones and misses some; the assay was immunoSEQ multiplex PCR. That table is the source of V, J and clone size, and D and trimming were worked out from the DNA. The sample carries around 150,000 clones, around 92% recorded once. This receptor was obtained from a man in his sixties with acute or convalescent COVID-19. This chain connects TRBV30 to TRBJ1-1; D is uncertain. The sample was peripheral blood. Written as DNA, the CDR3 is TGTGCCTGGAGTGTATCCGTTTTGAGGCGGATGAACACTGAAGCTTTCTTT. It encodes CAWSVSVLRRMNTEAFF.